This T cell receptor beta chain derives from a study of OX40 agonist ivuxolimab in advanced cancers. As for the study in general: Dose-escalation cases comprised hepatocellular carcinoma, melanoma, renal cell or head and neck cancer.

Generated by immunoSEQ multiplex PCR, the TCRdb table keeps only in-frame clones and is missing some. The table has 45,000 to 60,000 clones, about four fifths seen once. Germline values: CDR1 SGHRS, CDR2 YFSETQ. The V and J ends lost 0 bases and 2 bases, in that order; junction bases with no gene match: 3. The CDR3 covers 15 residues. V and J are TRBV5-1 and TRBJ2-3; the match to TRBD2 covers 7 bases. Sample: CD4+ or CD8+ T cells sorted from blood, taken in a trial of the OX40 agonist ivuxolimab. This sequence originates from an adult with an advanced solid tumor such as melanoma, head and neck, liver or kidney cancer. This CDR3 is CASSLGLADTDTQYF. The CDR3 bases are TGCGCCAGCAGCTTGGGCCTAGCGGACACAGATACGCAGTATTTT.